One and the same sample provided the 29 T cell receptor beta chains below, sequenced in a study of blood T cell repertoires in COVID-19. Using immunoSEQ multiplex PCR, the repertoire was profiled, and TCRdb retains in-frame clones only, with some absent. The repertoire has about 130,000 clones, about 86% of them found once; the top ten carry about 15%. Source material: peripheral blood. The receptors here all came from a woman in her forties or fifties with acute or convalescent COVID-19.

The DNA for the CDR3 is TGTGCCAGCAGTGCCACAGGGGGCTTTGGGATGAACACTGAAGCTTTCTTT. Encoded protein: CASSATGGFGMNTEAFF. J is TRBJ1-1 and V is TRBV6-1; 9 positions agree with TRBD1. J lost 0 bases, V lost 4 bases, and 9 bases had no gene match. CDR1 MNHNS and CDR2 SASEGT come from the germline V gene. The CDR3 extends over 17 amino acids.

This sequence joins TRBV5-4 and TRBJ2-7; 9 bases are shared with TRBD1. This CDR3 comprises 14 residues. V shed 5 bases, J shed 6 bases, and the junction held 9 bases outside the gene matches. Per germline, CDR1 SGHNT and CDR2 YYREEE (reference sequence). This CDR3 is CASRQPPTGGEQYF. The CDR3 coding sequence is TGTGCCAGCAGGCAGCCCCCGACAGGGGGCGAGCAGTACTTC.

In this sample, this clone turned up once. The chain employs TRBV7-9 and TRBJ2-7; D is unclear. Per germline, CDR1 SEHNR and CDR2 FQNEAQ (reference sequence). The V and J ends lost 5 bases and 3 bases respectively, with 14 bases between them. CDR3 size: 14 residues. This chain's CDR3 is CASSASGLSYEQYF. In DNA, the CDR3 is TGTGCCAGCAGCGCCAGTGGGCTAAGCTACGAGCAGTACTTC.

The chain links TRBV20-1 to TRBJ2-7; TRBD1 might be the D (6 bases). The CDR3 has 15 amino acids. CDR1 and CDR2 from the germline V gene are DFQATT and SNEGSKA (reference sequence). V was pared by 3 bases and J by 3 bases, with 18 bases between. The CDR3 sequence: CSASLRGTGVYEQYF. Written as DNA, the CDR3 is TGCAGTGCTAGTTTGAGGGGGACCGGGGTCTACGAGCAGTACTTC.

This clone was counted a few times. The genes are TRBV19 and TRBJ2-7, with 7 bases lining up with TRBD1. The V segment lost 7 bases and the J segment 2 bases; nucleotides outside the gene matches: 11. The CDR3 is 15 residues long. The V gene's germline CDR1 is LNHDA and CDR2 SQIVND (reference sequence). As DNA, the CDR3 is TGTGCCAGTAAAAGACGGACAGGAGAACCCTACGAGCAGTACTTC. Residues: CASKRRTGEPYEQYF.

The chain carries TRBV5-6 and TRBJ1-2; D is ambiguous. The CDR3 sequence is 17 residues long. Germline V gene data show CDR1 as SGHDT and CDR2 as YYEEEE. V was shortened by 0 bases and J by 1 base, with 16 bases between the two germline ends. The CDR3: CASSLGRPNPNNYGYTF. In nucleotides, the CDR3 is TGTGCCAGCAGCTTGGGGAGGCCGAACCCGAATAACTATGGCTACACCTTC.

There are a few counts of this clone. Here the CDR3 reads CASSVDSVNQPQHF. The DNA for the CDR3 is TGTGCCAGCAGCGTCGACAGTGTCAATCAGCCCCAGCATTTT. The chain combines TRBV7-9 with TRBJ1-5; possible D gene TRBD1, 5 bases. CDR1 SEHNR and CDR2 FQNEAQ come from the germline V gene (reference sequence). V was clipped by 5 bases and J by 3 bases, with 11 bases between them. This CDR3 is built from 14 residues.

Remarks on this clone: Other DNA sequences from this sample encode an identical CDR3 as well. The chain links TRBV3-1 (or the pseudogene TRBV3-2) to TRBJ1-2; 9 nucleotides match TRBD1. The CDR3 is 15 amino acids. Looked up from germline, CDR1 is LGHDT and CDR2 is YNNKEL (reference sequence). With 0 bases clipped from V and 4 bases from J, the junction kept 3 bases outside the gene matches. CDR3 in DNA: TGTGCCAGCAGCCAAGACCCGGGACAGGGCTATGGCTACACCTTC. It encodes CASSQDPGQGYGYTF.

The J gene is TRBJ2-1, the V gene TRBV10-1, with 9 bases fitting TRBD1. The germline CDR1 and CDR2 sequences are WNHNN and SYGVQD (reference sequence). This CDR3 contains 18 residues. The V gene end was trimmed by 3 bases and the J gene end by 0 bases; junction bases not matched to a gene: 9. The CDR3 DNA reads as TGCGCCAGCAGTGAAGGTTGGGGACAGGGTAGCTCCTACAATGAGCAGTTCTTC. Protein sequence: CASSEGWGQGSSYNEQFF.

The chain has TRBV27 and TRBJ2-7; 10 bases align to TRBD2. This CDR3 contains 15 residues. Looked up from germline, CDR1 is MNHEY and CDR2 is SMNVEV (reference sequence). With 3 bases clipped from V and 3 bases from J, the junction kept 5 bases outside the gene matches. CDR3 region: CASSLVAGGFYEQYF. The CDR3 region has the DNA TGTGCCAGCAGTTTGGTAGCGGGGGGTTTCTACGAGCAGTACTTC.

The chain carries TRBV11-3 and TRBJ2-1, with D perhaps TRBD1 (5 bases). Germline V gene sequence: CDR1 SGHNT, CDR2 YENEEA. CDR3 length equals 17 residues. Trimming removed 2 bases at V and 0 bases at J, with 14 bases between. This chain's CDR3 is CASSLFSSQGSYNEQFF. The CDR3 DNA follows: TGTGCCAGCAGCTTATTTTCGTCCCAGGGCTCCTACAATGAGCAGTTCTTC.

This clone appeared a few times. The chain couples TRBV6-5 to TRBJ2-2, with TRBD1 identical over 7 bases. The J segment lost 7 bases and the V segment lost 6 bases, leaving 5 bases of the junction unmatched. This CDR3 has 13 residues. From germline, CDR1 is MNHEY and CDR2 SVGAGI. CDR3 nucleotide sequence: TGTGCCAGCAGGAGACAGGGATACGGGGAGCTGTTTTTT. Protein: CASRRQGYGELFF.

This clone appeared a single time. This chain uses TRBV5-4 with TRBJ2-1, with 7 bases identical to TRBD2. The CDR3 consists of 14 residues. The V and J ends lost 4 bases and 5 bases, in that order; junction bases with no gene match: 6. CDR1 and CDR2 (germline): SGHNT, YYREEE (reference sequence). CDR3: CASSRGELHNEQFF. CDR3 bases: TGTGCCAGCAGCCGGGGGGAGTTACACAATGAGCAGTTCTTC.

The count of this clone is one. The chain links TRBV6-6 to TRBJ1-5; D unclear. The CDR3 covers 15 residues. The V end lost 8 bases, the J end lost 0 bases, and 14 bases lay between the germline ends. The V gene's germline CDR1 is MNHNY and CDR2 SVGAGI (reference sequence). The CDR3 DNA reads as TGTGCCAGCTCGAATGGGGAGTATAGCAATCAGCCCCAGCATTTT. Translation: CASSNGEYSNQPQHF.

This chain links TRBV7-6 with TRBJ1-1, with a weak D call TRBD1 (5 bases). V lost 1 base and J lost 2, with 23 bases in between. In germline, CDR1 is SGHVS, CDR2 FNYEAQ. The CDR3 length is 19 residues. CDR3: CASSLVPIPGRTGNTEAFF. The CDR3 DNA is TGTGCCAGCAGCTTAGTCCCCATACCAGGGCGGACCGGTAACACTGAAGCTTTCTTT.

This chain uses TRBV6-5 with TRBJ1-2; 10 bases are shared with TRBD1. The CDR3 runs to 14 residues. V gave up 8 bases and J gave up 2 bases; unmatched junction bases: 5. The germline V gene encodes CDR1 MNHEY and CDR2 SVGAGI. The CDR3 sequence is CASGSTGGNYGYTF. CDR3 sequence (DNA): TGTGCCAGCGGGTCGACAGGGGGCAACTATGGCTACACCTTC.

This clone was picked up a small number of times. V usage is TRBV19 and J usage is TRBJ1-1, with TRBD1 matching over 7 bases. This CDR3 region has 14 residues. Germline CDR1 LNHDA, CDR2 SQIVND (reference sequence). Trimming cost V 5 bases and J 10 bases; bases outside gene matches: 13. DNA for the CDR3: TGTGCCAGTAGTGCGCAGGGGGGCGGGTCGCGAGCTTTCTTT. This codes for CASSAQGGGSRAFF.

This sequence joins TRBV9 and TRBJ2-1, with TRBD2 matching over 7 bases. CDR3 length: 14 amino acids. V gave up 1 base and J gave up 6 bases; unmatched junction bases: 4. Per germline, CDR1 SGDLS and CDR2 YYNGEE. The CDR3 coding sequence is TGTGCCAGCAGCGTAATTAGCGGGTCCAATGAGCAGTTCTTC. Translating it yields CASSVISGSNEQFF.

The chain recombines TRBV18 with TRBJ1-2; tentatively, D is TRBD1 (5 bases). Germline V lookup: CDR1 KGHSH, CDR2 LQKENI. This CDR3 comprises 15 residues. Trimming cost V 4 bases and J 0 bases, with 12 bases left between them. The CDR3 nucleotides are TGTGCCAGCTCACAGACGACAGAAGCTAACTATGGCTACACCTTC. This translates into CASSQTTEANYGYTF.

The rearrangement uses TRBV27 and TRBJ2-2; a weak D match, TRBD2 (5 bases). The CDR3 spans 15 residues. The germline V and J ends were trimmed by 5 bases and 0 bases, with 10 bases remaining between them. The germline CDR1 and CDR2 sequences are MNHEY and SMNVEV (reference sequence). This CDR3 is CASSPGVSNTGELFF. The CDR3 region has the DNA TGTGCCAGCAGTCCCGGGGTGTCGAACACCGGGGAGCTGTTTTTT.

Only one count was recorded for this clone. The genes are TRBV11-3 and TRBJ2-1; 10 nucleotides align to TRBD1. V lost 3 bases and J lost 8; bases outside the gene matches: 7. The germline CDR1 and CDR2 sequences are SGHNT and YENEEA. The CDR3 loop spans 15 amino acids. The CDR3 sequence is CASSFGQGVYDEQFF. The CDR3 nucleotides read TGTGCCAGCAGCTTTGGACAGGGGGTATATGATGAGCAGTTCTTC. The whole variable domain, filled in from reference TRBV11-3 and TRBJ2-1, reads EAGVVQSPRYKIIEKKQPVAFWCNPISGHNTLYWYLQNLGQGPELLIRYENEEAVDDSQLPKDRFSAERLKGVDSTLKIQPAELGDSAVYLCASSFGQGVYDEQFFGPGTRLTVL.

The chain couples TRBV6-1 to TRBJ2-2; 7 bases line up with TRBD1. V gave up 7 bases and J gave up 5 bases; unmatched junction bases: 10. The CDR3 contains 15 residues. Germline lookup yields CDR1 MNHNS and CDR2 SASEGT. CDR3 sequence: CASTKGKGATGELFF. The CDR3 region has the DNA TGTGCCAGCACCAAAGGGAAGGGGGCGACCGGGGAGCTGTTTTTT.

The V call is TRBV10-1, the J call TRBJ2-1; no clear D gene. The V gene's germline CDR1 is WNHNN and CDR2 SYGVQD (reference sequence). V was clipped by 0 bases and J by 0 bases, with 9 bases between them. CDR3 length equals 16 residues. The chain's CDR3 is CASSESGSSSYNEQFF. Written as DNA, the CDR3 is TGCGCCAGCAGTGAGTCGGGCTCGAGCTCCTACAATGAGCAGTTCTTC.

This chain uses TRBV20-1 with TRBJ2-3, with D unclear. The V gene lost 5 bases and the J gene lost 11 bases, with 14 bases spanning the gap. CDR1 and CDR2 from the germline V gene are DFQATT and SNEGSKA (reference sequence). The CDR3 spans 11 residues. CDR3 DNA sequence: TGCAGTGCTCCCGACCCGTCGGGGCAGTATTTT. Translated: CSAPDPSGQYF.

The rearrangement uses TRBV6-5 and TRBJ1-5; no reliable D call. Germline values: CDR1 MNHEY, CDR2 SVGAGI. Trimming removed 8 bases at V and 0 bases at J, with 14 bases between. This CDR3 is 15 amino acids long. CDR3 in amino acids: CASLSGLYSNQPQHF. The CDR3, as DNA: TGTGCCAGCCTTAGCGGACTTTATAGCAATCAGCCCCAGCATTTT.

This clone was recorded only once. CDR3 loop: CASSIKRGAAYNEQFF. The CDR3 DNA follows: TGTGCCAGTAGTATAAAGCGGGGGGCCGCCTACAATGAGCAGTTCTTC. The genes are TRBV19 and TRBJ2-1; 9 bases are a match to TRBD2. Germline CDR1 reads LNHDA; CDR2 reads SQIVND (reference sequence). CDR3 length: 16 residues. J gave up 2 bases and V 2 bases, and 4 bases lay outside the gene matches.

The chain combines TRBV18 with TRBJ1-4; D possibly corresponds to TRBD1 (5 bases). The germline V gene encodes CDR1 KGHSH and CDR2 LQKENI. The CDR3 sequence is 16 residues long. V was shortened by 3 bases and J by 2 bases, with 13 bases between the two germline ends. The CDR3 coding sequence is TGTGCCAGCTCACCCCCCTCGCAGGGTACTAATGAAAAACTGTTTTTT. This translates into CASSPPSQGTNEKLFF.

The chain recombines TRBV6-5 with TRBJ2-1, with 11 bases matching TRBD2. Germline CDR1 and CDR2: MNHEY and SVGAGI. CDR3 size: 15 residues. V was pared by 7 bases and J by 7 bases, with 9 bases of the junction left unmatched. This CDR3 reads CASIFWSSGGNEQFF. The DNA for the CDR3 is TGTGCCAGCATCTTTTGGTCTAGCGGGGGGAATGAGCAGTTCTTC.

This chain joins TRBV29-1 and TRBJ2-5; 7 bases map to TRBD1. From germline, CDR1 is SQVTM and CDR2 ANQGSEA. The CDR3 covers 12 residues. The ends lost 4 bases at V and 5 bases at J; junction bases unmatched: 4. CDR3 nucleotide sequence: TGCAGCGTTGGACAGGGTCCTGAGACCCAGTACTTC. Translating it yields CSVGQGPETQYF.